The rows below give T cell receptor beta chains drawn from one sample of a study of blood T cells in healthy people across ages. One entry per CDR3 protein, called by TCRdb with MiXCR from the 5' RACE reads. Among about 1.8 million distinct CDR3 sequences listed, roughly 49% were seen once. The material sequenced was blood. The receptors shown here come from a woman aged 35 to 49 in good health. The CDR3 runs from the conserved cysteine through the conserved F or W. Each record gives: J gene, V gene, clone size, D gene, CDR3 protein, CDR3 DNA. D genes are given only for firm matches. Clone size is stated in some rows and not others, as once, few, many or a class when expanded.

J gene: TRBJ2-6; V gene: TRBV18; clone size: -; D gene: -; CDR3 protein: CASSPSRHSGANVLTF; CDR3 DNA: TGTGCCAGCTCACCGAGCCGACATTCTGGGGCCAACGTCCTGACTTTC
J gene: TRBJ2-3; V gene: TRBV27; clone size: few; D gene: TRBD1; CDR3 protein: CASRIQGARDTQYF; CDR3 DNA: TGTGCCAGCAGAATACAGGGGGCGCGCGATACGCAGTATTTT
J gene: TRBJ2-2; V gene: TRBV11-2; clone size: -; D gene: -; CDR3 protein: CASSPRKLTGTMPGELFF; CDR3 DNA: TGTGCCAGCAGCCCGCGTAAACTTACAGGGACCATGCCCGGGGAGCTGTTTTTT
J gene: TRBJ2-5; V gene: TRBV28; clone size: -; D gene: -; CDR3 protein: CASSLMGWGRAETQYF; CDR3 DNA: TGTGCCAGCAGTTTAATGGGTTGGGGTAGGGCGGAGACCCAGTACTTC
J gene: TRBJ2-3; V gene: TRBV4-1; clone size: few; D gene: TRBD1; CDR3 protein: CASSQVWRTGTLDTQYF; CDR3 DNA: TGCGCCAGCAGCCAAGTTTGGCGGACAGGGACCCTGGATACGCAGTATTTT
J gene: TRBJ2-6; V gene: TRBV5-6; clone size: -; D gene: -; CDR3 protein: CASSETGIGANVLTF; CDR3 DNA: TGTGCCAGCAGCGAGACGGGTATTGGGGCCAACGTCCTGACTTTC
J gene: TRBJ2-5; V gene: TRBV25-1; clone size: few; D gene: -; CDR3 protein: CASSISGAQETQYF; CDR3 DNA: TGTGCCAGCAGTATTTCAGGGGCACAAGAGACCCAGTACTTC
J gene: TRBJ2-5; V gene: TRBV21-1; clone size: few; D gene: -; CDR3 protein: CASTKSGNLQETQYF; CDR3 DNA: TGTGCCAGCACCAAGTCGGGAAACCTCCAAGAGACCCAGTACTTC
J gene: TRBJ2-3; V gene: TRBV20-1; clone size: -; D gene: -; CDR3 protein: CSALDRGSTDTQYF; CDR3 DNA: TGCAGTGCCTTGGACCGGGGCAGCACAGATACGCAGTATTTT
J gene: TRBJ2-5; V gene: TRBV12-3/TRBV12-4; clone size: -; D gene: TRBD2; CDR3 protein: CASRKAGGLIETQYF; CDR3 DNA: TGTGCCAGCAGAAAAGCGGGGGGCCTAATTGAGACCCAGTACTTC
J gene: TRBJ2-5; V gene: TRBV3-1; clone size: -; D gene: -; CDR3 protein: CASSQDRKVETQYF; CDR3 DNA: TGTGCCAGCAGCCAAGACAGGAAGGTCGAGACCCAGTACTTC
J gene: TRBJ1-4; V gene: TRBV20-1; clone size: -; D gene: -; CDR3 protein: CSARVGSSNEKLFF; CDR3 DNA: TGCAGTGCTAGAGTAGGCTCCTCCAATGAAAAACTGTTTTTT
J gene: TRBJ1-2; V gene: TRBV29-1; clone size: -; D gene: TRBD1; CDR3 protein: CSAPAGTGGVYGYTF; CDR3 DNA: TGCAGCGCCCCCGCCGGGACAGGGGGCGTCTATGGCTACACCTTC
J gene: TRBJ2-5; V gene: TRBV7-9; clone size: -; D gene: TRBD1; CDR3 protein: CASRARTGVGETQYF; CDR3 DNA: TGTGCCAGCAGAGCCCGGACAGGGGTTGGAGAGACCCAGTACTTC
J gene: TRBJ2-6; V gene: TRBV11-2; clone size: -; D gene: TRBD1; CDR3 protein: CASSPPRDRETHPSGANVLTF; CDR3 DNA: TGTGCCAGCAGCCCGCCCCGGGACAGGGAAACCCATCCCTCTGGGGCCAACGTCCTGACTTTC
J gene: TRBJ2-5; V gene: TRBV7-2; clone size: -; D gene: TRBD2; CDR3 protein: CASSGWRGSGETQYF; CDR3 DNA: TGTGCCAGCAGCGGCTGGCGGGGGTCCGGAGAGACCCAGTACTTC
J gene: TRBJ2-3; V gene: TRBV10-3; clone size: -; D gene: TRBD2; CDR3 protein: CAISASGVGTDTQYF; CDR3 DNA: TGTGCCATCAGTGCTAGCGGGGTAGGCACAGATACGCAGTATTTT
J gene: TRBJ2-4; V gene: TRBV20-1; clone size: -; D gene: TRBD1; CDR3 protein: CSAWGQGDLKNIQYF; CDR3 DNA: TGCAGTGCTTGGGGACAGGGCGACCTCAAAAACATTCAGTACTTC
J gene: TRBJ2-3; V gene: TRBV7-7; clone size: once; D gene: -; CDR3 protein: CTSSPAAGGSDTQYF; CDR3 DNA: TGTACTAGCAGCCCAGCCGCTGGGGGCTCAGATACGCAGTATTTT
J gene: TRBJ2-7; V gene: TRBV5-1; clone size: few; D gene: -; CDR3 protein: CASSRYQHSTAYEQYF; CDR3 DNA: TGCGCCAGCAGCAGATACCAACATTCCACAGCCTACGAGCAGTACTTC
J gene: TRBJ1-1; V gene: TRBV6-5; clone size: -; D gene: -; CDR3 protein: CASSYSVRGGPRDTEAFF; CDR3 DNA: TGTGCCAGCAGTTACTCCGTGAGGGGCGGCCCAAGGGACACTGAAGCTTTCTTT
J gene: TRBJ2-7; V gene: TRBV9; clone size: -; D gene: TRBD1; CDR3 protein: CASSEGQDSYEQYF; CDR3 DNA: TGTGCCAGCAGCGAAGGACAGGACTCCTACGAGCAGTACTTC
J gene: TRBJ1-2; V gene: TRBV12-3/TRBV12-4; clone size: -; D gene: TRBD1; CDR3 protein: CASRGRDRGLVGYTF; CDR3 DNA: TGTGCCAGCAGGGGGCGGGACAGGGGGCTCGTTGGCTACACCTTC
J gene: TRBJ2-1; V gene: TRBV4-1; clone size: -; D gene: -; CDR3 protein: CASSQDRTDIPGGSYEQFF; CDR3 DNA: TGCGCCAGCAGCCAAGATCGCACGGATATCCCCGGCGGGTCCTACGAGCAGTTCTTC
J gene: TRBJ2-1; V gene: TRBV3-1; clone size: once; D gene: TRBD1; CDR3 protein: CASSPWTGDHNEQFF; CDR3 DNA: TGTGCCAGCAGCCCCTGGACAGGGGACCACAATGAGCAGTTCTTC
J gene: TRBJ1-2; V gene: TRBV29-1; clone size: -; D gene: -; CDR3 protein: CSVETGSDYGYTF; CDR3 DNA: TGCAGCGTGGAAACAGGGTCTGACTATGGCTACACCTTC
J gene: TRBJ2-1; V gene: TRBV7-9; clone size: -; D gene: TRBD2; CDR3 protein: CASSQSGGQNEQFF; CDR3 DNA: TGTGCCAGCAGCCAAAGCGGGGGGCAGAATGAGCAGTTCTTC
J gene: TRBJ1-5; V gene: TRBV4-2; clone size: -; D gene: -; CDR3 protein: CASSPTVLNNQPQHF; CDR3 DNA: TGTGCCAGCAGCCCGACCGTTCTAAACAATCAGCCCCAGCATTTT
J gene: TRBJ2-3; V gene: TRBV5-1; clone size: -; D gene: TRBD2; CDR3 protein: CASSPGTSAADTQYF; CDR3 DNA: TGCGCCAGCAGCCCCGGGACTAGCGCCGCAGATACGCAGTATTTT
J gene: TRBJ1-1; V gene: TRBV7-9; clone size: -; D gene: TRBD1; CDR3 protein: CASSSGQGEEAFF; CDR3 DNA: TGTGCCAGCAGCTCCGGACAGGGGGAGGAAGCTTTCTTT
J gene: TRBJ1-2; V gene: TRBV4-1; clone size: few; D gene: -; CDR3 protein: CASSQTQGTNYGYTF; CDR3 DNA: TGCGCCAGCAGCCAAACACAGGGAACTAACTATGGCTACACCTTC
J gene: TRBJ1-2; V gene: TRBV6-1; clone size: -; D gene: TRBD1; CDR3 protein: CASGGGYTFVRTGNYGYTF; CDR3 DNA: TGTGCCAGCGGGGGGGGATACACCTTCGTACGGACAGGCAATTATGGCTACACCTTC
J gene: TRBJ2-3; V gene: TRBV6-2/TRBV6-3; clone size: few; D gene: -; CDR3 protein: CASSSQNTDTQYF; CDR3 DNA: TGTGCCAGCAGTTCCCAGAACACAGATACGCAGTATTTT
J gene: TRBJ2-5; V gene: TRBV5-1; clone size: few; D gene: TRBD1; CDR3 protein: CASRPRQGEQETQYF; CDR3 DNA: TGCGCCAGCAGGCCCCGACAGGGGGAACAAGAGACCCAGTACTTC
J gene: TRBJ2-1; V gene: TRBV7-2; clone size: few; D gene: TRBD1; CDR3 protein: CASSLGQGFEQFF; CDR3 DNA: TGTGCCAGCAGCTTAGGACAGGGGTTTGAGCAGTTCTTC
J gene: TRBJ1-1; V gene: TRBV7-8; clone size: -; D gene: -; CDR3 protein: CASSLGRRYMNTEAFF; CDR3 DNA: TGTGCCAGCAGCTTGGGTAGGCGGTACATGAACACTGAAGCTTTCTTT
J gene: TRBJ2-3; V gene: TRBV7-9; clone size: -; D gene: TRBD2; CDR3 protein: CASSPSRGGTDTQYF; CDR3 DNA: TGTGCCAGCAGCCCGTCGCGGGGGGGGACAGATACGCAGTATTTT
J gene: TRBJ1-6; V gene: TRBV28; clone size: -; D gene: -; CDR3 protein: CASSLEYSPLHF; CDR3 DNA: TGTGCCAGCAGTTTAGAGTATTCACCCCTCCACTTT
J gene: TRBJ2-4; V gene: TRBV28; clone size: few; D gene: TRBD1; CDR3 protein: CASSIQGAGAKNIQYF; CDR3 DNA: TGTGCCAGCAGTATACAGGGGGCCGGGGCCAAAAACATTCAGTACTTC
J gene: TRBJ1-2; V gene: TRBV4-3; clone size: -; D gene: -; CDR3 protein: CASSQEYPLNYGYTF; CDR3 DNA: TGCGCCAGCAGCCAAGAGTACCCCCTTAACTATGGCTACACCTTC
J gene: TRBJ2-4; V gene: TRBV3-1; clone size: few; D gene: -; CDR3 protein: CASSQDVGSSAKNIQYF; CDR3 DNA: TGTGCCAGCAGCCAAGATGTTGGCAGTTCAGCCAAAAACATTCAGTACTTC
J gene: TRBJ2-1; V gene: TRBV10-3; clone size: -; D gene: -; CDR3 protein: CAISPGHEQFF; CDR3 DNA: TGTGCCATCAGCCCAGGGCATGAGCAGTTCTTC
J gene: TRBJ2-3; V gene: TRBV27; clone size: -; D gene: TRBD1; CDR3 protein: CASSLEVGQGATDTQYF; CDR3 DNA: TGTGCCAGCAGTCTCGAAGTGGGACAGGGGGCAACAGATACGCAGTATTTT
J gene: TRBJ2-7; V gene: TRBV5-5; clone size: -; D gene: -; CDR3 protein: CASSLRVRGGEQYF; CDR3 DNA: TGTGCCAGCAGCTTGAGGGTGAGAGGGGGCGAGCAGTACTTC
J gene: TRBJ2-7; V gene: TRBV7-9; clone size: -; D gene: TRBD1; CDR3 protein: CASSRDRVGNEQYF; CDR3 DNA: TGTGCCAGCAGCCGAGACAGGGTAGGGAACGAGCAGTACTTC
J gene: TRBJ1-1; V gene: TRBV20-1; clone size: -; D gene: TRBD1; CDR3 protein: CSARDPGAGGTEAFF; CDR3 DNA: TGCAGTGCTAGAGATCCAGGCGCAGGGGGCACTGAAGCTTTCTTT
J gene: TRBJ2-7; V gene: TRBV6-6; clone size: -; D gene: -; CDR3 protein: CASSFDLEEQYF; CDR3 DNA: TGTGCCAGCAGTTTTGACTTAGAAGAGCAGTACTTC
J gene: TRBJ2-7; V gene: TRBV5-5; clone size: few; D gene: TRBD1; CDR3 protein: CASRLPGQGNPYEQYF; CDR3 DNA: TGTGCCAGCAGACTTCCGGGACAGGGGAATCCCTACGAGCAGTACTTC
J gene: TRBJ2-1; V gene: TRBV10-3; clone size: once; D gene: TRBD1; CDR3 protein: CAISDSGIGQGGEQFF; CDR3 DNA: TGTGCCATCAGTGATAGTGGAATCGGACAGGGAGGTGAGCAGTTCTTC
J gene: TRBJ2-3; V gene: TRBV10-3; clone size: -; D gene: -; CDR3 protein: CAISEFLREPDTQYF; CDR3 DNA: TGTGCCATCAGTGAGTTCCTGAGGGAGCCAGATACGCAGTATTTT
J gene: TRBJ2-3; V gene: TRBV28; clone size: -; D gene: -; CDR3 protein: CASSGNLAYTDTQYF; CDR3 DNA: TGTGCCAGCAGTGGGAACTTAGCGTACACAGATACGCAGTATTTT